The entry that follows covers one TCR beta chain sequence. These data come from a study of blood T cell repertoires in COVID-19. About the research overall: PBMCs, B-cell-depleted T cells, or T cells were the source of the cDNA or gDNA that made up the material.

The repertoire was sequenced with immunoSEQ multiplex PCR; TCRdb's copy has only in-frame clones and lacks some. The sample holds 250,000 to 350,000 clones, roughly 85% seen once. Allocation to cohorts depended on clinical history reported by the participants. V shed 2 bases, J shed 7 bases, and the junction held 3 bases outside the gene matches. This CDR3 is built from 14 residues. Germline CDR1 reads SGDLS; CDR2 reads YYNGEE. The TCR originated in a woman between 45 and 65 years old who had recovered from COVID-19. Sequencing was carried out using PBMCs or T cells enriched from blood (not recorded which). The chain couples TRBV9 to TRBJ2-5; 12 bases are shared with TRBD2. The CDR3 spells CASSVTSGGGTQYF. Written as DNA, the CDR3 is TGTGCCAGCAGCGTGACTAGCGGGGGTGGGACCCAGTACTTC.